This is a list of T cell receptor beta chains from one sample in a study of T cell responses to AZD1222 COVID-19 vaccine. Libraries were prepared by immunoSEQ multiplex PCR; TCRdb keeps only in-frame clonotypes and omits some of them. The table records 90,000 to 120,000 clones, about 90% of them present only once. The sample was peripheral blood, taken on day 0 of AZD1222 vaccination. The receptor set was obtained from an adult in good health. Each CDR3 is given with its conserved first and last residue. The D gene is left open where the match is weak. Only part of the rows carry a size: once, few, many, or a class if the clone is expanded.

TRBV7-2	NA	TRBJ1-2	NA	CASSLQLAGYTF	TGTGCCAGCAGCTTGCAACTCGCGGGCTACACCTTC
TRBV6-5	NA	TRBJ1-1	NA	CASTPPGQLNTEAFF	TGTGCCAGCACCCCCCCCGGACAGCTGAACACTGAAGCTTTCTTT
TRBV7-3	NA	TRBJ2-1	NA	CASSLVGGYYNEQFF	TGTGCCAGCAGCTTAGTGGGGGGCTATTACAATGAGCAGTTCTTC
TRBV14	NA	TRBJ1-4	NA	CASSPARFRPADNEKLFF	TGTGCCAGCAGCCCTGCTCGGTTCAGGCCGGCTGACAATGAAAAACTGTTTTTT
TRBV10-3	NA	TRBJ1-1	TRBD1	CAIRPGQGEYTEAFF	TGTGCCATCAGACCTGGACAGGGGGAGTATACTGAAGCTTTCTTT
TRBV3-1/TRBV3-2	NA	TRBJ2-1	NA	CASSQVGLADNEQFF	TGTGCCAGCAGCCAAGTAGGGCTAGCCGACAATGAGCAGTTCTTC
TRBV19	NA	TRBJ1-5	NA	CASSIEGQLGNQPQHF	TGTGCCAGTAGTATTGAGGGGCAGTTGGGCAATCAGCCCCAGCATTTT
TRBV30	NA	TRBJ2-3	TRBD2	CAWSSRAGGLTDTQYF	TGTGCCTGGAGTTCCCGAGCGGGGGGACTGACAGATACGCAGTATTTT
TRBV11-3	NA	TRBJ2-1	NA	CASSLEAGINEQFF	TGTGCCAGCAGCTTAGAGGCAGGGATAAATGAGCAGTTCTTC
TRBV7-2	NA	TRBJ1-3	NA	CASSLVGDLWGNTIYF	TGTGCCAGCAGCTTAGTTGGGGACCTGTGGGGAAACACCATATATTTT
TRBV5-1	NA	TRBJ2-7	NA	CASSLTGHEQYF	TGCGCCAGCAGCTTGACAGGGCACGAGCAGTACTTC
TRBV7-2	NA	TRBJ2-1	TRBD2	CASSRSGTSSYNEQFF	TGTGCCAGCAGCCGTTCCGGGACTAGCTCCTACAATGAGCAGTTCTTC
TRBV27	NA	TRBJ1-6	NA	CASRTPGQNNSPLHF	TGTGCCAGCAGGACCCCCGGACAAAATAATTCACCCCTCCACTTT
TRBV19	NA	TRBJ2-7	TRBD2	CASSREGLRREQYF	TGTGCCAGTAGCAGGGAGGGTCTCCGTCGCGAGCAGTACTTC
TRBV7-2	NA	TRBJ2-7	TRBD1	CASSLKGQAYEQYF	TGTGCCAGCAGCTTAAAGGGACAGGCCTACGAGCAGTACTTC
TRBV14	NA	TRBJ2-5	NA	CASSQDLPTGIETQYF	TGTGCCAGCAGCCAAGATCTCCCCACAGGGATAGAGACCCAGTACTTC
TRBV4-2	NA	TRBJ1-5	NA	CASSQDRAQPQHF	TGTGCCAGCAGCCAAGACCGGGCCCAGCCCCAGCATTTT
TRBV6-5	NA	TRBJ2-1	TRBD1	CASSLRGPQSYNEQFF	TGTGCCAGCAGTTTGAGGGGGCCACAATCCTACAATGAGCAGTTCTTC
TRBV11-2	NA	TRBJ2-7	NA	CASRNAGQSSYEQYF	TGTGCCAGCAGAAATGCTGGGCAGAGCTCCTACGAGCAGTACTTC
TRBV7-8	NA	TRBJ2-1	NA	CASSVGRSSYNEQFF	TGTGCCAGCAGCGTGGGGCGAAGTTCCTACAATGAGCAGTTCTTC
TRBV7-9	once	TRBJ2-5	TRBD2	CASSPKTSGAGFQTQYF	TGTGCCAGCAGCCCTAAGACTAGCGGGGCTGGGTTTCAGACCCAGTACTTC
TRBV4-1	few	TRBJ2-3	TRBD1	CASSQDRSFPGQHSNTQYF	TGCGCCAGCAGCCAAGATCGGTCATTCCCGGGACAGCATAGTAATACGCAGTATTTT
TRBV6-1	NA	TRBJ2-3	TRBD2	CASSDRLASGGYTDTQYF	TGTGCCAGCAGTGACCGTTTGGCTAGCGGGGGATACACAGATACGCAGTATTTT
TRBV5-1	NA	TRBJ1-3	TRBD1	CASSSAGTGRGSGNTIYF	TGCGCCAGCAGCTCCGCCGGGACAGGGAGGGGATCTGGAAACACCATATATTTT
TRBV6-5	NA	TRBJ1-6	NA	CASSAFGYLGSPLHF	TGTGCCAGCAGCGCCTTCGGCTACCTGGGTTCACCCCTCCACTTT
TRBV28	once	TRBJ1-2	TRBD1	CASRGTGTGYGYTF	TGTGCCAGCAGGGGGACAGGGACGGGCTATGGCTACACCTTC
TRBV5-1	NA	TRBJ1-1	NA	CASSAARDTEAFF	TGCGCCAGCAGCGCGGCCAGGGACACTGAAGCTTTCTTT
TRBV12-3/TRBV12-4	NA	TRBJ1-1	NA	CASGGRVYEAFF	TGTGCCAGCGGGGGGAGGGTGTATGAAGCTTTCTTT
TRBV13	NA	TRBJ2-5	NA	CASSLSSETQYF	TGTGCCAGCAGCTTAAGCTCGGAGACCCAGTACTTC
TRBV18	NA	TRBJ1-1	NA	CASSPSAREAFF	TGTGCCAGCTCACCAAGCGCCCGTGAAGCTTTCTTT
TRBV7-6	NA	TRBJ1-4	NA	CASSLFGLGATNEKLFF	TGTGCCAGCAGCTTATTTGGTCTTGGGGCAACTAATGAAAAACTGTTTTTT
TRBV3-1/TRBV3-2	once	TRBJ2-1	NA	CASSQNPRLGNEQFF	TGTGCCAGCAGCCAAAATCCCCGACTAGGCAATGAGCAGTTCTTC
TRBV7-7	NA	TRBJ2-2	NA	CASSLGLGNTGELFF	TGTGCCAGCAGCTTAGGCCTAGGAAACACCGGGGAGCTGTTTTTT
TRBV18	NA	TRBJ1-2	NA	CASSPPGGGTPNYGYTF	TGTGCCAGCTCACCACCGGGAGGAGGCACCCCTAACTATGGCTACACCTTC
TRBV7-2	NA	TRBJ2-5	NA	CASSLYGFGGTQYF	TGTGCCAGCAGCTTATACGGTTTCGGAGGGACCCAGTACTTC
TRBV19	NA	TRBJ2-7	NA	CASSIVQGSYEQYF	TGTGCCAGTAGTATAGTCCAGGGCTCCTACGAGCAGTACTTC
TRBV4-3	NA	TRBJ2-7	NA	CASSPGGGRNSYEQYF	TGCGCCAGCAGCCCCGGAGGAGGGAGAAATTCCTACGAGCAGTACTTC
TRBV21-1	NA	TRBJ1-5	NA	CASSKAMREAYNQPQHF	TGTGCCAGCAGCAAAGCTATGAGGGAGGCCTATAATCAGCCCCAGCATTTT
TRBV30	NA	TRBJ2-5	NA	CAWRAPQGRQETQYF	TGTGCCTGGAGGGCCCCGCAGGGAAGGCAAGAGACCCAGTACTTC
TRBV5-1	NA	TRBJ2-5	NA	CASSLGNSQETQYF	TGCGCCAGCAGCTTAGGGAACAGCCAAGAGACCCAGTACTTC
TRBV6-5	NA	TRBJ2-6	NA	CASSLRSGANVLTF	TGTGCCAGCAGCTTAAGGTCTGGGGCCAACGTCCTGACTTTC
TRBV6-5	NA	TRBJ1-3	NA	CASRSVGDSGNTIYF	TGTGCCAGCAGATCTGTCGGGGATTCTGGAAACACCATATATTTT
TRBV4-3	NA	TRBJ1-5	NA	CASSQEADFDQPQHF	TGCGCCAGCAGCCAAGAAGCAGATTTTGATCAGCCCCAGCATTTT
TRBV6-2/TRBV6-3	NA	TRBJ2-7	NA	CASSYGGFWYEQYF	TGTGCCAGCAGTTACGGCGGGTTTTGGTACGAGCAGTACTTC
TRBV11-2	once	TRBJ1-1	NA	CASSSGQIGVNTEAFF	TGTGCCAGCAGCTCCGGACAGATAGGCGTAAACACTGAAGCTTTCTTT
TRBV29-1	few	TRBJ1-2	NA	CSVKSSYGYTF	TGCAGCGTGAAGTCTAGCTATGGCTACACCTTC
TRBV19	NA	TRBJ2-1	NA	CASSALGQAYNEQFF	TGTGCCAGTTCCGCTCTAGGACAAGCCTACAATGAGCAGTTCTTC
TRBV6-1	once	TRBJ1-5	NA	CASSEGTVQPQHF	TGTGCCAGCAGTGAAGGGACGGTCCAGCCCCAGCATTTT
TRBV27	NA	TRBJ1-3	NA	CASSLRGTGNTIYF	TGTGCCAGCAGTTTACGGGGCACTGGAAACACCATATATTTT
TRBV19	few	TRBJ1-2	NA	CASSITLRGPINGYTF	TGTGCCAGTAGTATCACCCTGAGAGGTCCAATTAATGGCTACACCTTC
TRBV10-1	NA	TRBJ1-5	NA	CASSEGGNQPQHF	TGCGCCAGCAGTGAGGGTGGCAATCAGCCCCAGCATTTT
TRBV29-1	NA	TRBJ2-7	TRBD1	CSVGDSRVHVYEQYF	TGCAGCGTTGGGGACAGTAGGGTTCACGTCTACGAGCAGTACTTC
TRBV6-6	NA	TRBJ1-5	NA	CATSSRGFSEPQHF	TGTGCCACATCCTCAAGGGGGTTTTCGGAGCCCCAGCATTTT
TRBV18	NA	TRBJ1-1	NA	CASSSAGAGTEAFF	TGTGCCAGCTCTTCGGCAGGGGCGGGTACTGAAGCTTTCTTT